This T cell receptor (beta chain) was found in a study of cytomegalovirus exposure and HLA in healthy donors. Study conclusions and caveats: Associated with cytomegalovirus, according to the listing, were 150 to 200 TCR beta chains.

The CDR3 spans 13 residues. Germline V lookup: CDR1 SGHTA, CDR2 FQGTGA. Trimming removed 5 bases from V and 7 bases from J, with 14 bases in between. Note on this clone: Its matching antigen is unknown.

Use of 60 Vbeta and 13 Jbeta primers characterized the PCR. Profiled with immunoSEQ multiplex PCR; TCRdb holds only in-frame clones, not every one. The sample has 150,000 to 200,000 clones, about 81% seen once. The chain is built from TRBV7-3 and TRBJ2-5; possibly TRBD1 for D (6 bases). This TCR derives from a man younger than 35 in good health and CMV-seronegative. Sequenced sample: PBMCs. The CDR3 protein is CASSTGTLGTQYF. The CDR3 nucleotides are TGTGCCAGCAGCACCGGGACACTTGGGACCCAGTACTTC.